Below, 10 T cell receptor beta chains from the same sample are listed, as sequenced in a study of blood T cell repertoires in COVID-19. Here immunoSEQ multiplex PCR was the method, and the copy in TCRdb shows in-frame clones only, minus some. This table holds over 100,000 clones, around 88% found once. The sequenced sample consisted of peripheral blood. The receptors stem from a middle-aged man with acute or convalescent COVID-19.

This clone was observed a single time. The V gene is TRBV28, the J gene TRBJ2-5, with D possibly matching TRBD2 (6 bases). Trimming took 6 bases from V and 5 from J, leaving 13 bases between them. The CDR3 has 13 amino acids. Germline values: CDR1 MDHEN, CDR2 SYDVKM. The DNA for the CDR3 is TGTGCCAGCAGGCTTGCAGGAGGGGAGACCCAGTACTTC. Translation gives CASRLAGGETQYF.

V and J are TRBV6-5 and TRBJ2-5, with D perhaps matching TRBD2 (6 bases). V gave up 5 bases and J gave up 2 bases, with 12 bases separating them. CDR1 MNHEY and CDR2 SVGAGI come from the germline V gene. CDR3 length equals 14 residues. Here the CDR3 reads CASSPASVQETQYF. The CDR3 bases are TGTGCCAGCAGTCCCGCTAGCGTTCAAGAGACCCAGTACTTC.

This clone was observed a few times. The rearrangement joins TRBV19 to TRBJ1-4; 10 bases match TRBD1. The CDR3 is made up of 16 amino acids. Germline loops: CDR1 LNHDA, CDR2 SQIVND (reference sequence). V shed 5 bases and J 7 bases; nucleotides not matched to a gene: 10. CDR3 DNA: TGTGCCAGTAGTCTCTTTGGGACAGGGGAAGGTGAAAAACTGTTTTTT. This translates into CASSLFGTGEGEKLFF.

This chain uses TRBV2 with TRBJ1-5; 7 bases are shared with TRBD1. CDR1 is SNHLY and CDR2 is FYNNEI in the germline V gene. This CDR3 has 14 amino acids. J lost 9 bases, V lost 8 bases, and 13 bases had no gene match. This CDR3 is CASCRDSGSRPQHF. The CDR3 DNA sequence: TGTGCCAGCTGTAGGGACAGCGGGAGTCGGCCCCAGCATTTT.

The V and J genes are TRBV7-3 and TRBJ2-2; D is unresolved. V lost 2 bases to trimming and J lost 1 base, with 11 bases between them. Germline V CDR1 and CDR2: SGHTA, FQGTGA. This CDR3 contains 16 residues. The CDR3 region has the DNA TGTGCCAGCAGCTTACAGGCAAGACAGAACACCGGGGAGCTGTTTTTT. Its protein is CASSLQARQNTGELFF. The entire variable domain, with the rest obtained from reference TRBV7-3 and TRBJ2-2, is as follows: GAGVSQTPSNKVTEKGKYVELRCDPISGHTALYWYRQSLGQGPEFLIYFQGTGAADDSGLPNDRFFAVRPEGSVSTLKIQRTERGDSAVYLCASSLQARQNTGELFFGEGSRLTVL.

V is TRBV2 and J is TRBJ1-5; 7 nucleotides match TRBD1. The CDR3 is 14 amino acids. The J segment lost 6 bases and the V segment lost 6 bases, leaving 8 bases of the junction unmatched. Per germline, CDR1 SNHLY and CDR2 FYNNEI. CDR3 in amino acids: CASSQGQAGQPQHF. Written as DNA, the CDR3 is TGTGCCAGCAGCCAAGGACAGGCAGGTCAGCCCCAGCATTTT.

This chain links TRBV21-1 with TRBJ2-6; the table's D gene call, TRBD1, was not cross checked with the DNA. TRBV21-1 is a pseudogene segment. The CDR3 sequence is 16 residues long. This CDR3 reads CARFDRAHSGANVLTF. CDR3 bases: TGTGCCAGGTTTGACAGGGCCCACTCTGGGGCCAACGTCCTGACTTTC.

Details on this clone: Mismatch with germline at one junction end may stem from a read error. The CDR3 bases are TGTGCCAGCAGTTCCGAGACAGGGGGCTCAGGAAGAATCACCTTT. Translation gives CASSSETGGSGRITF. The genes are TRBV27 and TRBJ1-1, with 10 nucleotides matching TRBD1. Germline loops: CDR1 MNHEY, CDR2 SMNVEV (reference sequence). The CDR3 has 15 amino acids.

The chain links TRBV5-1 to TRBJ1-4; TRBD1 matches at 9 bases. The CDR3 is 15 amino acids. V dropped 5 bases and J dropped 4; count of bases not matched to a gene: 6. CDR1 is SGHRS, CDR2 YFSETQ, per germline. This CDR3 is CASRLQGAGNEKLFF. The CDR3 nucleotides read TGCGCCAGCAGGCTACAGGGGGCGGGTAATGAAAAACTGTTTTTT.

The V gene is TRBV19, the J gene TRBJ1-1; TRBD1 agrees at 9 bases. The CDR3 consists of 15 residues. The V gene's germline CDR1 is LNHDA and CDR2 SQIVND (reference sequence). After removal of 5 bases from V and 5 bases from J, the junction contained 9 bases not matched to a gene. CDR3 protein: CASSRTGDSRTEAFF. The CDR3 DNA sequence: TGTGCCAGTAGTCGGACAGGGGATTCCAGGACTGAAGCTTTCTTT.